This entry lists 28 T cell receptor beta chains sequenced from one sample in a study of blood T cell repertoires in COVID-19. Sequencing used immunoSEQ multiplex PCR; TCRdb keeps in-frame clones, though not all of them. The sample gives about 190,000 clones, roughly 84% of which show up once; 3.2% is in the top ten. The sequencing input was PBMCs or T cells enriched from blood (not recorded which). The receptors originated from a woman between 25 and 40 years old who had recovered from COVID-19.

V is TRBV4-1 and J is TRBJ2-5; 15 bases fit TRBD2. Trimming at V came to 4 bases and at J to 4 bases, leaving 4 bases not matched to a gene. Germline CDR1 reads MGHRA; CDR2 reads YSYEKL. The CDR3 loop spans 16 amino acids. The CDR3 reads CASSPWGLAGGETQYF. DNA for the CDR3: TGCGCCAGCAGCCCATGGGGACTAGCGGGGGGAGAGACCCAGTACTTC.

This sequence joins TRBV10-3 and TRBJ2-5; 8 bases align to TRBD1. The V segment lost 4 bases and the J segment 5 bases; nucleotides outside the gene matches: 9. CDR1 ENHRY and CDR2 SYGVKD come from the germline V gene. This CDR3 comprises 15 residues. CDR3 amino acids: CAISGGQGARETQYF. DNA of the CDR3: TGTGCCATCAGTGGCGGGCAGGGGGCCAGGGAGACCCAGTACTTC.

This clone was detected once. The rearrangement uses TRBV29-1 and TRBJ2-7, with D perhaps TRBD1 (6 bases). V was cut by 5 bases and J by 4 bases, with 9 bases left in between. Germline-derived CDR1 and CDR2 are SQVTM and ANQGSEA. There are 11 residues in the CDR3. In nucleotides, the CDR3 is TGCAGCGTTCGGGACACATACGAGCAGTACGTC. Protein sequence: CSVRDTYEQYV.

CDR3 in DNA: TGTGCCAGCAGGTCGGGGTCCCAGCCCCAGCATTTT. This encodes CASRSGSQPQHF. The chain links TRBV28 to TRBJ1-5; D is undetermined. V lost 6 bases, J lost 7 bases, and 10 bases lay in between. Germline loops: CDR1 MDHEN, CDR2 SYDVKM. The length of the CDR3 is 12 residues.

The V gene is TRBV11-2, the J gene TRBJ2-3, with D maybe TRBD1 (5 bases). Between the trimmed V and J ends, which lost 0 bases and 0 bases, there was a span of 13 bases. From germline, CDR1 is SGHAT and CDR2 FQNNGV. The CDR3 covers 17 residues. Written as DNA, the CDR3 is TGTGCCAGCAGCTTAGACGACAGAACTTGGAGCACAGATACGCAGTATTTT. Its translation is CASSLDDRTWSTDTQYF.

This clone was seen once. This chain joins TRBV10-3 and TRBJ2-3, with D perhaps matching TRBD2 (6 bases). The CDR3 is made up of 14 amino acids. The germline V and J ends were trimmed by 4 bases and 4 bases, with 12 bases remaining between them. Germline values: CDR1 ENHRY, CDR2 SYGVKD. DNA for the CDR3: TGTGCCATCAGTGGAGGCGGAGGGTCAGATACGCAGTATTTT. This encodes CAISGGGGSDTQYF.

In nucleotides, the CDR3 is TGTGCCAGCAGCCTGTGGAGGACAGATGAAGCTTTCTTT. Translated: CASSLWRTDEAFF. The genes are TRBV14 and TRBJ1-1, with D possibly matching TRBD1 (6 bases). This CDR3 is built from 13 residues. Germline assignment: CDR1 SGHDN and CDR2 FVKESK. Trimming took off 4 bases at V and 7 bases at J, with 13 bases between the two ends.

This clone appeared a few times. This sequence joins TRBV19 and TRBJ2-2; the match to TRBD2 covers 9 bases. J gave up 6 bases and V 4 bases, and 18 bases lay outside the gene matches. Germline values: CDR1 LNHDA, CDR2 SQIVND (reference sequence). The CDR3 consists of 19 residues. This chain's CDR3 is CASSRTGTSSGGAAGELFF. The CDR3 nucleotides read TGTGCCAGTAGTAGGACCGGGACTAGCTCCGGGGGTGCTGCCGGGGAGCTGTTTTTT. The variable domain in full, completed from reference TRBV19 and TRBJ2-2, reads DGGITQSPKYLFRKEGQNVTLSCEQNLNHDAMYWYRQDPGQGLRLIYYSQIVNDFQKGDIAEGYSVSREKKESFPLTVTSAQKNPTAFYLCASSRTGTSSGGAAGELFFGEGSRLTVL.

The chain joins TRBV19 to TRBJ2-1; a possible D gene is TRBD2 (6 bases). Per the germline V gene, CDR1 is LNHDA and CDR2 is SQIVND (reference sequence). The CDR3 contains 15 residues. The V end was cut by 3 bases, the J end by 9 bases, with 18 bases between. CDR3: CASSMMSSLGGEQFF. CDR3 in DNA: TGTGCCAGTAGTATGATGTCCTCCTTGGGGGGTGAGCAGTTCTTC.

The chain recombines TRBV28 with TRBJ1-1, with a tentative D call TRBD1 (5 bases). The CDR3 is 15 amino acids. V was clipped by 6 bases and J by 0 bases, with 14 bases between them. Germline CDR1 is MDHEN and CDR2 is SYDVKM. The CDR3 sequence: CASRPHTGMNTEAFF. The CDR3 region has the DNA TGTGCCAGCAGGCCTCATACAGGCATGAACACTGAAGCTTTCTTT.

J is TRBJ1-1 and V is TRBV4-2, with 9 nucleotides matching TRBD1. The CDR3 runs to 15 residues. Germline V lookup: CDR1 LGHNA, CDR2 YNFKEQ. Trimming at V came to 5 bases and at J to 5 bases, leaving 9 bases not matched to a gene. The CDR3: CASSKQGADGTEAFF. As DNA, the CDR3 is TGTGCCAGCAGCAAACAGGGGGCAGATGGGACTGAAGCTTTCTTT.

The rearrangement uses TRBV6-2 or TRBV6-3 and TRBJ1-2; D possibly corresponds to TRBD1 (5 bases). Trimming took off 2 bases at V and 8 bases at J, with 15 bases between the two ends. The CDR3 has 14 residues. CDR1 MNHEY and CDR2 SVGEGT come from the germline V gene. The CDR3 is CASSYPIQGLGYTF. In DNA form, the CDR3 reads TGTGCCAGCAGTTACCCAATCCAGGGTCTCGGCTACACCTTC.

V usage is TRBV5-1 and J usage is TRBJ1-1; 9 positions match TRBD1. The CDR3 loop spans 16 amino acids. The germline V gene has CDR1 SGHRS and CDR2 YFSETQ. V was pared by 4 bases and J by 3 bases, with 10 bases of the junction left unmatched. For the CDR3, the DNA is TGCGCCAGCAGCCCTTCGGACAGGGGAGCGGACACTGAAGCTTTCTTT. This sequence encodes CASSPSDRGADTEAFF.

Here the CDR3 DNA reads TGTGCCAGCAGCCCCGGGGGCAGGGGGCGCTCGATAAACACCATATATTTT. As protein: CASSPGGRGRSINTIYF. The rearrangement links TRBV9 to TRBJ1-3; 8 positions agree with TRBD1. CDR1 SGDLS and CDR2 YYNGEE come from the germline V gene. V lost 4 bases to trimming and J lost 6 bases; unmatched junction nucleotides: 15. This CDR3 spans 17 amino acids.

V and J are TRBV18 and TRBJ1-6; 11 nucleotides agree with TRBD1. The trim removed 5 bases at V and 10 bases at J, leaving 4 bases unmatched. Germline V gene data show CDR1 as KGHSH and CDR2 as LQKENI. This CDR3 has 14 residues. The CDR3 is CASSTGQGDSPLHF. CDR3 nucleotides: TGTGCCAGCTCAACGGGACAGGGGGACTCACCCCTCCACTTT.

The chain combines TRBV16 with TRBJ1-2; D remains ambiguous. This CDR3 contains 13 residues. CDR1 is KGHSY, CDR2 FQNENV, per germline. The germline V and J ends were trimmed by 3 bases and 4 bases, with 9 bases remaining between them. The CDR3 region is CASSQSHGYGYTF. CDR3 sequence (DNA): TGTGCCAGCAGCCAGAGTCACGGCTATGGCTACACCTTC.

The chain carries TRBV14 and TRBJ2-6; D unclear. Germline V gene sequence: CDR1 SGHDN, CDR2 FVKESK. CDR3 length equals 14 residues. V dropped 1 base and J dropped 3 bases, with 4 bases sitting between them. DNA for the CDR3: TGTGCCAGCAGCCAAGGCGGTGGGGCCAACGTCCTGACTTTC. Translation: CASSQGGGANVLTF.

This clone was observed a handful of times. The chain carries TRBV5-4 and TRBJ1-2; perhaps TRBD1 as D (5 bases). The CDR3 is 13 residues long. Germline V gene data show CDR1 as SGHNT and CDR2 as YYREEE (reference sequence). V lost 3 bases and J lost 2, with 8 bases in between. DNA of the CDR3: TGTGCCAGCAGCTCGACAGCAAACTATGGCTACACCTTC. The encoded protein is CASSSTANYGYTF.

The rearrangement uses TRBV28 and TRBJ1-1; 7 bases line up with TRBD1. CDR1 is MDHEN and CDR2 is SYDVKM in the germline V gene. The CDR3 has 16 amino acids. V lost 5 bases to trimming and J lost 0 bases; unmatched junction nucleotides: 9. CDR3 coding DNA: TGTGCCAGCAGTCTCCAAGCCGGGACAGTGAACACTGAAGCTTTCTTT. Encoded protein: CASSLQAGTVNTEAFF.

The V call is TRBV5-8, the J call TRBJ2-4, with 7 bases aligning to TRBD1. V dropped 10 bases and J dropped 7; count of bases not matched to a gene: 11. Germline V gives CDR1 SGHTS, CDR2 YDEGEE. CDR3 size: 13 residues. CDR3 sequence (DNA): TGTGCCTGTCGACAGGGTTTGTCGAACATTCAGTACTTC. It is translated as CACRQGLSNIQYF. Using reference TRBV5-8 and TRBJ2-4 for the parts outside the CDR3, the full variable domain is EAGVTQSPTHLIKTRGQQATLRCSPISGHTSVYWYQQALGLGLQFLLWYDEGEERNRGNFPPRFSGRQFPNYSSELNVNALELEDSALYLCACRQGLSNIQYFGAGTRLSVL.

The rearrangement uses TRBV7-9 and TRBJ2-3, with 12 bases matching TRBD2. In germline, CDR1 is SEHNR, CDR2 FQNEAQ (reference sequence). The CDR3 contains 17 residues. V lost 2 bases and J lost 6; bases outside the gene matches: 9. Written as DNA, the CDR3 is TGTGCCAGCAGCTTATGGGGGACTAGCGGGTATCGTGATACGCAGTATTTT. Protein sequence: CASSLWGTSGYRDTQYF.

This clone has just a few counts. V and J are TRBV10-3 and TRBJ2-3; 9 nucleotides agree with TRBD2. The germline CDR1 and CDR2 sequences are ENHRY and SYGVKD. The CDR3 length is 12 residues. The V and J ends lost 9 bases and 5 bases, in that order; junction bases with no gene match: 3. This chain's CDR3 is CAMRGGGDTQYF. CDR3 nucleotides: TGTGCCATGCGGGGGGGCGGAGATACGCAGTATTTT.

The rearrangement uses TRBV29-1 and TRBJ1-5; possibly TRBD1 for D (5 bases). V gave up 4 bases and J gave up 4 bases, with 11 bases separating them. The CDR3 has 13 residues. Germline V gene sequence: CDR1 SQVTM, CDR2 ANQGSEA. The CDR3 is CSVGGLSNQPQHF. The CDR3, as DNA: TGCAGCGTTGGGGGACTTTCTAATCAGCCCCAGCATTTT.

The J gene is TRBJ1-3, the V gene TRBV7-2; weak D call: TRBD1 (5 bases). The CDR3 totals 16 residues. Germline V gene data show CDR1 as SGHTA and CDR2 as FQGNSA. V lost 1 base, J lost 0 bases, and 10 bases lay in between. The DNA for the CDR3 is TGTGCCAGCAGCTTAGGTTGGGGCCTCTCTGGAAACACCATATATTTT. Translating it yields CASSLGWGLSGNTIYF.

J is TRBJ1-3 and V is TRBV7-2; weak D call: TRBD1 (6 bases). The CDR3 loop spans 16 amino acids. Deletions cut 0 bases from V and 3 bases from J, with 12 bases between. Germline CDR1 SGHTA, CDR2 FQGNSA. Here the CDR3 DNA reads TGTGCCAGCAGCTTAGCGGGGGCGGCTTATGGAAACACCATATATTTT. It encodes CASSLAGAAYGNTIYF.

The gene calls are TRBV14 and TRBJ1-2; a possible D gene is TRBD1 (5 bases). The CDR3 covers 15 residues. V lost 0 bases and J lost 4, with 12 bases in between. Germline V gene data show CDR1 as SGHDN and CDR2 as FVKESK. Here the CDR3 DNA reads TGTGCCAGCAGCCAAGAGCAGGGAAGGCCCTATGGCTACACCTTC. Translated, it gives CASSQEQGRPYGYTF.

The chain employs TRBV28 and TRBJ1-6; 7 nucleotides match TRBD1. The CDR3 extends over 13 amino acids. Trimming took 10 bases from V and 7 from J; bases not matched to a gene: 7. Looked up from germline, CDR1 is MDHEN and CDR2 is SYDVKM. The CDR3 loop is CATQGRRNSPLHF. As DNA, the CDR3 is TGTGCCACACAGGGGCGAAGGAATTCACCCCTCCACTTT.

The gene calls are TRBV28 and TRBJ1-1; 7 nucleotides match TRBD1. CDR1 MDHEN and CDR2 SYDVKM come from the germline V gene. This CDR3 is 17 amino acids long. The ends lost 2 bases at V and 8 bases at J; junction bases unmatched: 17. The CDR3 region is CASSLGIPGGAFGEAFF. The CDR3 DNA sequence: TGTGCCAGCAGTTTAGGGATCCCAGGGGGAGCTTTTGGCGAAGCTTTCTTT.